The rows below give T cell receptor beta chains drawn from one sample of a study of CD8 T cells in ankylosing spondylitis. Via MiXCR, TCRdb re-called the 5' RACE reads, giving one row per CDR3 protein. The sample has 150,000 or so distinct CDR3 sequences; 30% to 35% are singletons. Sequencing was done on a sample of synovial fluid, either unsorted or a sorted T cell fraction (not recorded which). These receptors were taken from a male donor with ankylosing spondylitis. Both conserved end residues are part of each CDR3. D genes are given only for firm matches. For some rows the clone size is stated as once, few or many, or as a class when expanded; others skip it.

NA	TRBV20-1	11	NA	TRBJ2-7	CSARETYEQYF	TGCAGTGCTAGAGAGACCTACGAGCAGTACTTC
NA	TRBV25-1	15	NA	TRBJ2-7	CASSPNREMSREQYF	TGTGCCAGCAGCCCGAACAGGGAGATGAGTCGCGAGCAGTACTTC
NA	TRBV24-1	12	few	TRBJ1-5	CATSKFGQPQHF	TGTGCCACCAGCAAATTTGGTCAGCCCCAGCATTTT
TRBD1	TRBV5-1	16	few	TRBJ2-3	CASSLDWTGGPDTQYF	TGCGCCAGCAGCTTGGATTGGACAGGGGGCCCAGATACGCAGTATTTT
TRBD2	TRBV11-3	15	NA	TRBJ2-3	CASSNPTSPADTQYF	TGTGCCAGCAGCAACCCGACTAGCCCGGCAGATACGCAGTATTTT
NA	TRBV20-1	14	NA	TRBJ2-1	CSASRLPNYNEQFF	TGCAGTGCTAGTCGGCTTCCGAACTACAATGAGCAGTTCTTC
NA	TRBV12-3/TRBV12-4	12	NA	TRBJ2-1	CASHLGYNEQFF	TGTGCCAGCCACCTCGGCTACAATGAGCAGTTCTTC
TRBD2	TRBV6-5	15	medium-sized	TRBJ2-3	CASRRTSGSTDTQYF	TGTGCCAGCAGGAGGACTAGCGGGAGTACAGATACGCAGTATTTT
TRBD2	TRBV20-1	17	NA	TRBJ2-3	CSATETSGGTFTDTQYF	TGCAGTGCTACAGAGACTAGCGGGGGGACCTTCACAGATACGCAGTATTTT
NA	TRBV20-1	15	many	TRBJ2-2	CSASSGGMNTGELFF	TGCAGTGCTAGTAGCGGCGGGATGAACACCGGGGAGCTGTTTTTT
NA	TRBV11-3	15	NA	TRBJ1-1	CASSLDGVGSGEAFF	TGTGCCAGCAGCTTAGATGGGGTAGGGTCTGGTGAAGCTTTCTTT
NA	TRBV9	15	NA	TRBJ1-1	CASSAGLVRNTEAFF	TGTGCCAGCAGCGCGGGACTCGTAAGGAACACTGAAGCTTTCTTT
NA	TRBV21-1	14	many	TRBJ2-7	CASSVPGGSDEQYF	TGTGCCAGCAGCGTCCCAGGGGGCTCAGACGAGCAGTACTTC
TRBD2	TRBV6-2/TRBV6-3	12	many	TRBJ2-7	CASTSGIGEQYF	TGTGCCAGCACTAGCGGGATTGGCGAGCAGTACTTC
TRBD1	TRBV12-3/TRBV12-4	15	NA	TRBJ2-5	CASSYGDRKAETQYF	TGTGCCAGCAGTTATGGGGACAGGAAGGCGGAGACCCAGTACTTC
TRBD1	TRBV10-3	13	medium-sized	TRBJ1-2	CAITQTGGSGYTF	TGTGCCATCACTCAGACAGGGGGCAGTGGCTACACCTTC
NA	TRBV10-3	10	NA	TRBJ2-5	CAISGRAQYF	TGTGCCATCAGTGGGAGAGCACAGTACTTC
NA	TRBV5-1	13	NA	TRBJ2-5	CASSLDEEETQYF	TGCGCCAGCAGCCTGGACGAGGAAGAGACCCAGTACTTC
NA	TRBV12-3/TRBV12-4	14	few	TRBJ1-1	CASSSRGRPTEAFF	TGTGCCAGCAGTAGCCGCGGCAGGCCCACTGAAGCTTTCTTT
NA	TRBV7-2	13	few	TRBJ2-1	CASSWRLEGEQFF	TGTGCCAGCAGCTGGCGACTAGAGGGTGAGCAGTTCTTC
NA	TRBV11-2	15	NA	TRBJ1-3	CASSEQPFSGNTIYF	TGTGCCAGCAGCGAACAGCCTTTCTCTGGAAACACCATATATTTT
TRBD1	TRBV7-2	15	few	TRBJ2-7	CASSPRQGIKNEQYF	TGTGCCAGCAGCCCCAGACAGGGTATAAAAAACGAGCAGTACTTC
TRBD1	TRBV12-3/TRBV12-4	15	NA	TRBJ1-3	CASRPDRVGGNTIYF	TGTGCCAGCAGACCGGACAGGGTTGGTGGAAACACCATATATTTT
NA	TRBV6-1	14	few	TRBJ1-2	CASTRGTTGYGYTF	TGTGCCAGCACTCGGGGCACTACGGGCTATGGCTACACCTTC
NA	TRBV7-2	15	NA	TRBJ1-2	CASSLQGGGVDGYTF	TGTGCCAGCAGCTTGCAGGGAGGGGGGGTAGATGGCTACACCTTC
NA	TRBV30	12	many	TRBJ1-5	CAWSEGNQPQHF	TGTGCCTGGAGTGAGGGGAATCAGCCCCAGCATTTT
NA	TRBV29-1	14	few	TRBJ2-7	CSVVLTGSSYEQYF	TGCAGCGTTGTTTTAACAGGGAGCTCCTACGAGCAGTACTTC
NA	TRBV5-1	16	NA	TRBJ1-2	CASSFWAPGAGYGYTF	TGCGCCAGCAGCTTTTGGGCCCCCGGGGCAGGCTATGGCTACACCTTC
NA	TRBV20-1	15	NA	TRBJ1-5	CSARLSRGNNQPQHF	TGCAGTGCTAGACTTTCCCGGGGTAACAATCAGCCCCAGCATTTT
NA	TRBV7-6	16	NA	TRBJ1-4	CASSPRGTRLNEKLFF	TGTGCCAGCAGCCCTAGAGGGACACGGCTTAATGAAAAACTGTTTTTT
NA	TRBV20-1	13	NA	TRBJ2-7	CSAKGTSSYEQYF	TGCAGTGCAAAGGGGACGAGCTCCTACGAGCAGTACTTC
TRBD2	TRBV4-1	18	few	TRBJ2-7	CASSQEGGRAESSYEQYF	TGCGCCAGCAGCCAAGAAGGAGGGAGGGCCGAAAGCTCCTACGAGCAGTACTTC
TRBD2	TRBV6-2/TRBV6-3	14	NA	TRBJ2-2	CASSRAGNTGELFF	TGTGCCAGCAGCCGAGCGGGAAACACCGGGGAGCTGTTTTTT
TRBD1	TRBV5-1	15	few	TRBJ2-1	CASSWDRTSYNEQFF	TGCGCCAGCAGCTGGGACAGGACCTCCTACAATGAGCAGTTCTTC
TRBD2	TRBV15	19	medium-sized	TRBJ2-2	CATSRAREGRPTNTGELFF	TGTGCCACCAGCAGAGCAAGGGAGGGGAGACCAACGAACACCGGGGAGCTGTTTTTT